This T cell receptor (beta chain) is from a study of cytomegalovirus exposure and HLA in healthy donors. The study's findings and limits: The study put 150 or so TCR beta chains on its list as cytomegalovirus-associated.

In the case of this clone: Its antigen is not known.

Germline lookup yields CDR1 SGDLS and CDR2 YYNGEE. Trimming cost V 2 bases and J 6 bases, with 12 bases left between them. CDR3 size: 13 residues. PCR was performed using 60 Vbeta and 13 Jbeta primers. The data were produced by immunoSEQ multiplex PCR, yet TCRdb's version contains in-frame clones alone and is incomplete. The table records some 100,000 clones, roughly 60% of them present only once. The V call is TRBV9, the J call TRBJ2-7; D perhaps matches TRBD1 (6 bases). This TCR was recovered from a woman aged 25 to 39 in good health and CMV-seropositive. The sample comprised PBMCs. The CDR3 nucleotides read TGTGCCAGCAGCGTCACAGGGTTGGGCGAGCAGTACTTC. Its translation: CASSVTGLGEQYF.